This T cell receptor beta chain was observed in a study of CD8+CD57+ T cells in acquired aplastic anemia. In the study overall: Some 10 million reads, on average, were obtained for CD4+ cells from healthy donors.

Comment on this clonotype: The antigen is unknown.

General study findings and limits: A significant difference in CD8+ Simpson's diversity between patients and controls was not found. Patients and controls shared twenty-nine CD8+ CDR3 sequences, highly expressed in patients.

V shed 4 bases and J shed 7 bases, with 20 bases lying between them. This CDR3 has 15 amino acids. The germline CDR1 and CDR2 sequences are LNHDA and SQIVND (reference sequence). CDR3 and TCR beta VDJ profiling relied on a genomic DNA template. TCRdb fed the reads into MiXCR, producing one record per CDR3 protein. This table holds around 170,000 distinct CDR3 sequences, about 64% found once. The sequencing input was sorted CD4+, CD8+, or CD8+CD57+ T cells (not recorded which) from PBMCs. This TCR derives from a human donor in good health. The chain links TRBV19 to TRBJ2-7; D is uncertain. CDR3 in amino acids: CASSTDRGRLVEQYF. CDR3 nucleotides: TGTGCCAGTAGTACGGACCGTGGTCGGCTAGTGGAGCAGTACTTC.